Presented here are 14 T cell receptor beta chains from one specimen sequenced in a study of cytomegalovirus exposure and HLA in healthy donors. PCR used 60 Vbeta primers and 13 Jbeta primers. Data came from immunoSEQ multiplex PCR; TCRdb stores just in-frame clones and leaves some out. This sample's table reports about 130,000 clones. The sequenced sample consisted of PBMCs. The receptors come from a man younger than 35 in good health and CMV-seronegative.

This chain links TRBV5-4 with TRBJ2-2; 9 bases are a match to TRBD1. The germline V gene encodes CDR1 SGHNT and CDR2 YYREEE (reference sequence). The V segment lost 0 bases and the J segment 5 bases; nucleotides outside the gene matches: 2. The CDR3 is 15 residues long. CDR3 DNA: TGTGCCAGCAGCTTGGAGACAGGGGGAACCGGGGAGCTGTTTTTT. Protein: CASSLETGGTGELFF.

The chain combines TRBV28 with TRBJ1-4; 7 bases are shared with TRBD1. This CDR3 comprises 12 residues. The ends lost 5 bases at V and 8 bases at J; junction bases unmatched: 2. The germline V gene encodes CDR1 MDHEN and CDR2 SYDVKM. CDR3 amino acids: CASSPDREKLFF. CDR3 nucleotides: TGTGCCAGCAGTCCGGACAGGGAAAAACTGTTTTTT.

V is TRBV28 and J is TRBJ1-6, with TRBD1 as a possible D gene (5 bases). Per germline, CDR1 MDHEN and CDR2 SYDVKM. The CDR3 length is 14 residues. V dropped 6 bases and J dropped 9 bases, with 15 bases sitting between them. Here the CDR3 DNA reads TGTGCCAGCAGCCGATCAGGGTCAAGTTCACCCCTCCACTTT. Amino acid sequence: CASSRSGSSSPLHF. The full variable domain, its missing parts supplied by reference TRBV28 and TRBJ1-6, is DVKVTQSSRYLVKRTGEKVFLECVQDMDHENMFWYRQDPGLGLRLIYFSYDVKMKEKGDIPEGYSVSREKKERFSLILESASTNQTSMYLCASSRSGSSSPLHFGNGTRLTVT.

In the case of this clone: Germline is not matched at one junction end, which may reflect a read error. V gene TRBV7-9 combines with J gene TRBJ1-1; no definite D call. CDR1 is SEHNR, CDR2 FQNEAQ, per germline (reference sequence). The CDR3 is 15 amino acids. This chain's CDR3 is CASSSRRSMNTEALF. The CDR3 DNA reads as TGTGCCAGCAGCTCACGGCGTAGCATGAACACTGAAGCTCTCTTT.

The chain joins TRBV28 to TRBJ1-1; 7 bases are a match to TRBD1. Germline-derived CDR1 and CDR2 are MDHEN and SYDVKM. With 6 bases clipped from V and 1 base from J, the junction kept 8 bases outside the gene matches. There are 15 residues in the CDR3. CDR3 amino acids: CASRIQGTGNTEAFF. The CDR3 region has the DNA TGTGCCAGCAGGATACAGGGGACGGGGAACACTGAAGCTTTCTTT.

The gene calls are TRBV6-5 and TRBJ2-4; 9 nucleotides agree with TRBD2. This CDR3 has 16 amino acids. Germline V gene lookup returns CDR1 MNHEY and CDR2 SVGAGI. J gave up 1 base and V 0 bases, and 1 base lay outside the gene matches. CDR3 sequence reads: CASSYSGLAAKNIQYF. Here the CDR3 DNA reads TGTGCCAGCAGTTACTCAGGACTAGCGGCCAAAAACATTCAGTACTTC.

The chain uses TRBV7-6 and TRBJ1-1, with a tentative D call TRBD1 (5 bases). V lost 2 bases to trimming and J lost 4 bases, with 11 bases between them. CDR3 length: 14 residues. Per the germline V gene, CDR1 is SGHVS and CDR2 is FNYEAQ. The CDR3 spells CASSLNGGATEAFF. The CDR3 nucleotides are TGTGCCAGCAGCTTAAACGGGGGAGCCACTGAAGCTTTCTTT.

V usage is TRBV6-5 and J usage is TRBJ2-5; D gene unclear. V lost 0 bases to trimming and J lost 4 bases, with 12 bases between them. The CDR3 is made up of 15 amino acids. The germline V gene encodes CDR1 MNHEY and CDR2 SVGAGI. This CDR3 is CASSYSGELAETQYF. CDR3 coding DNA: TGTGCCAGCAGTTACTCCGGTGAGCTCGCAGAGACCCAGTACTTC.

The chain carries TRBV19 and TRBJ2-1; 9 bases are a match to TRBD1. Trimming at V came to 10 bases and at J to 1 base, leaving 8 bases not matched to a gene. This CDR3 comprises 15 residues. Germline lookup yields CDR1 LNHDA and CDR2 SQIVND (reference sequence). CDR3 residues: CATTPGQGSYNEQFF. The DNA of the CDR3 is TGTGCCACCACCCCGGGACAGGGATCCTACAATGAGCAGTTCTTC.

The chain employs TRBV27 and TRBJ2-3, with 10 positions matching TRBD1. J lost 4 bases, V lost 2 bases, and 6 bases had no gene match. The CDR3 spans 16 residues. CDR1 and CDR2 (germline): MNHEY, SMNVEV (reference sequence). CDR3 region: CASSLRGQGSPDTQYF. The CDR3 nucleotides are TGTGCCAGCAGTTTAAGGGGACAGGGGTCCCCAGATACGCAGTATTTT.

The chain joins TRBV6-1 to TRBJ1-4; 7 bases align to TRBD1. Trimming took 0 bases from V and 7 from J; bases not matched to a gene: 8. Germline V gene data show CDR1 as MNHNS and CDR2 as SASEGT. The CDR3 is made up of 16 amino acids. The CDR3 bases are TGTGCCAGCAGTGAAGCGTTGACAGGGCGGGGTGAAAAACTGTTTTTT. Protein sequence: CASSEALTGRGEKLFF.

The genes are TRBV4-3 and TRBJ2-1; 9 bases map to TRBD2. The CDR3 contains 15 residues. Per germline, CDR1 LGHNA and CDR2 YSLEER. The V and J ends lost 1 base and 9 bases, in that order; junction bases with no gene match: 7. For the CDR3, the DNA is TGCGCCAGCAGCCAAGTCGGCGGGGGGGCAGGTGAGCAGTTCTTC. Residues: CASSQVGGGAGEQFF.

The genes are TRBV7-9 and TRBJ2-3; TRBD2 aligns across 9 bases. Germline-derived CDR1 and CDR2 are SEHNR and FQNEAQ (reference sequence). The CDR3 loop spans 15 amino acids. V gave up 5 bases and J gave up 2 bases; unmatched junction bases: 5. The DNA of the CDR3 is TGTGCCAGCAGCCGCACTAGCGGGCACACAGATACGCAGTATTTT. Its protein is CASSRTSGHTDTQYF.

This chain connects TRBV6-6 to TRBJ1-3, with D maybe TRBD1 (6 bases). V lost 8 bases and J 0 bases, leaving 11 bases between the germline ends. Germline assignment: CDR1 MNHNY and CDR2 SVGAGI (reference sequence). This CDR3 contains 14 residues. CDR3 residues: CASGGQSSGNTIYF. The CDR3 DNA follows: TGTGCCAGCGGCGGACAGAGCTCTGGAAACACCATATATTTT.